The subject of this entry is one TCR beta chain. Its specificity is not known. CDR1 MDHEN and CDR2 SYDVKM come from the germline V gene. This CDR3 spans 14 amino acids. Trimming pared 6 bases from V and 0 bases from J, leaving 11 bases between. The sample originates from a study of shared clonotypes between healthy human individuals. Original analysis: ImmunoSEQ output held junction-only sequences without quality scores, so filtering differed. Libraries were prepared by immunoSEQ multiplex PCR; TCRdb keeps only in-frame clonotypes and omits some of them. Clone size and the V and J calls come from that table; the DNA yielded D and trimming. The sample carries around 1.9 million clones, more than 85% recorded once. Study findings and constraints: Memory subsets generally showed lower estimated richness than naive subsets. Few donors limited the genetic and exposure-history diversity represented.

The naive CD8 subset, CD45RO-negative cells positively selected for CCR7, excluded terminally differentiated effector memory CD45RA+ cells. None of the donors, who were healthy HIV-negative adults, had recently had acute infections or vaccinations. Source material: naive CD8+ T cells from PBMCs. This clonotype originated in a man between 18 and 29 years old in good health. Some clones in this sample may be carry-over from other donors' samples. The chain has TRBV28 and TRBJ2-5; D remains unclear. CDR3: CASRSEMNQETQYF. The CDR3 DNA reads TGTGCCAGCAGGTCCGAAATGAACCAAGAGACCCAGTACTTC.